The subject of this entry is one T cell receptor (beta chain). Method: immunoSEQ multiplex PCR; TCRdb's copy keeps in-frame clones and lacks some. In the table there are some 77,000 clones, less than 90% of which are singletons. The data are from a study of control samples from healthy donors and cancer patients. The germline gives CDR1 SNHLY, CDR2 FYNNEI. V was pared by 7 bases and J by 3 bases, with 6 bases between. The CDR3 length is 11 residues. This receptor was obtained from a woman aged 55 to 70 in good health. The rearrangement uses TRBV2 and TRBJ1-2; no definite D call. Material: blood. CDR3 residues: CASTGYYGYTF. CDR3 DNA: TGTGCCAGCACGGGATACTATGGCTACACCTTC. Full variable domain (rest looked up from reference TRBV2 and TRBJ1-2): EPEVTQTPSHQVTQMGQEVILRCVPISNHLYFYWYRQILGQKVEFLVSFYNNEISEKSEIFDDQFSVERPDGSNFTLKIRSTKLEDSAMYFCASTGYYGYTFGSGTRLTVV.